One and the same sample provided the 24 T cell receptor beta chains below, sequenced in a study of brain T cells in children with intractable seizures. Clones were read by immunoSEQ multiplex PCR, and TCRdb kept only the in-frame ones, dropping some. The repertoire consists of hundreds of thousands of clones, with about 93% occurring once and the leading ten covering 5.5% to 6%. Time point given: blood from clinic visit 5 months post-surgery; TSC patient then seizure free. Sequencing was performed on peripheral blood, taken around 5 months after surgery. These TCRs come from a boy younger than two with tuberous sclerosis and intractable seizures.

The chain joins TRBV4-1 to TRBJ2-7; the D gene is possibly TRBD1 (5 bases). Per the germline V gene, CDR1 is MGHRA and CDR2 is YSYEKL. CDR3 length: 15 residues. V was shortened by 5 bases and J by 0 bases, with 14 bases between the two germline ends. CDR3: CASSKGTDSSYEQYF. The CDR3, as DNA: TGCGCCAGCAGCAAGGGAACCGACAGCTCCTACGAGCAGTACTTC.

This clone was observed once. The chain links TRBV6-5 to TRBJ1-4; 8 bases line up with TRBD1. The V and J ends lost 0 bases and 5 bases, in that order; junction bases with no gene match: 5. Germline assignment: CDR1 MNHEY and CDR2 SVGAGI. The CDR3 runs to 16 residues. The CDR3 loop reads CASSYSDRGENEKLFF. The CDR3 DNA reads as TGTGCCAGCAGTTACTCAGACAGGGGAGAGAATGAAAAACTGTTTTTT.

The V gene is TRBV7-9, the J gene TRBJ1-2; 8 bases match TRBD1. The CDR3 contains 15 residues. Losses at the gene ends were 4 bases for V and 1 base for J; bases not matched to a gene: 5. Germline V gene data show CDR1 as SEHNR and CDR2 as FQNEAQ (reference sequence). CDR3 residues: CASSSRQGINYGYTF. Written as DNA, the CDR3 is TGTGCCAGCAGCTCCCGACAGGGGATTAACTATGGCTACACCTTC. The full variable domain, with the rest looked up from reference TRBV7-9 and TRBJ1-2, is DTGVSQNPRHKITKRGQNVTFRCDPISEHNRLYWYRQTLGQGPEFLTYFQNEAQLEKSRLLSDRFSAERPKGSFSTLEIQRTEQGDSAMYLCASSSRQGINYGYTFGSGTRLTVV.

The chain is built from TRBV30 and TRBJ2-7; TRBD2 aligns across 13 bases. Germline assignment: CDR1 GTSNPN and CDR2 SVGIG (reference sequence). The CDR3 length is 14 residues. The J segment lost 8 bases and the V segment lost 5 bases, leaving 9 bases of the junction unmatched. The CDR3 DNA reads as TGTGCCTGGGCCCCAGGACTAGCGGGAGTCCAGCAGTACTTC. Its protein is CAWAPGLAGVQQYF.

In this sample, this clone turned up once. The chain employs TRBV15 and TRBJ1-1; D ambiguous. The V gene's germline CDR1 is LNHNV and CDR2 YYDKDF (reference sequence). The germline V and J ends were trimmed by 2 bases and 3 bases, with 25 bases remaining between them. This CDR3 contains 19 residues. The CDR3 reads CATSRKSTMPGASYTEAFF. The CDR3 bases are TGTGCCACCAGCAGAAAATCGACGATGCCGGGAGCGTCCTACACTGAAGCTTTCTTT.

This chain connects TRBV24-1 to TRBJ2-1; 13 bases fit TRBD2. From germline, CDR1 is KGHDR and CDR2 SFDVKD. V lost 4 bases, J lost 7 bases, and 6 bases stayed unmatched. This CDR3 has 16 residues. CDR3 DNA: TGTGCCACCAGTGACCCGGGACTAGCGGGAAAGAATGAGCAGTTCTTC. Its translation: CATSDPGLAGKNEQFF.

CDR3 in amino acids: CASSLVGTFTGELFF. For the CDR3, the DNA is TGTGCCAGCAGCTTGGTGGGGACCTTCACCGGGGAGCTGTTTTTT. The chain has TRBV5-6 and TRBJ2-2; D could derive from TRBD1 or TRBD2 (5 bases each). The CDR3 is made up of 15 amino acids. V lost 0 bases and J lost 4, with 10 bases in between. The germline V gene encodes CDR1 SGHDT and CDR2 YYEEEE.

J is TRBJ2-1 and V is TRBV5-1, with no clear D. The V gene lost 4 bases and the J gene lost 5 bases, with 10 bases spanning the gap. Germline V gene sequence: CDR1 SGHRS, CDR2 YFSETQ. The CDR3 is made up of 13 amino acids. In nucleotides, the CDR3 is TGCGCCAGCAGCCCTTCTAGTAACAATGAGCAGTTCTTC. This codes for CASSPSSNNEQFF. Filled out from reference TRBV5-1 and TRBJ2-1, the complete variable domain reads KAGVTQTPRYLIKTRGQQVTLSCSPISGHRSVSWYQQTPGQGLQFLFEYFSETQRNKGNFPGRFSGRQFSNSRSEMNVSTLELGDSALYLCASSPSSNNEQFFGPGTRLTVL.

This sequence joins TRBV11-2 and TRBJ1-1; D is undetermined. The CDR3 consists of 13 residues. V shed 6 bases and J shed 4 bases, with 12 bases lying between them. Germline assignment: CDR1 SGHAT and CDR2 FQNNGV. The CDR3 loop is CASRQIRGTEAFF. In DNA form, the CDR3 reads TGTGCCAGCAGACAAATACGGGGCACTGAAGCTTTCTTT.

This chain's CDR3 is CASSSGRLQETQYF. The DNA for the CDR3 is TGCGCCAGCAGTTCCGGACGGCTACAAGAGACCCAGTACTTC. The rearrangement links TRBV5-1 to TRBJ2-5; D remains ambiguous. The CDR3 extends over 14 amino acids. Trimming stripped 5 bases from V and 2 bases from J, with 13 bases between. Germline lookup yields CDR1 SGHRS and CDR2 YFSETQ. Full variable domain (rest looked up from reference TRBV5-1 and TRBJ2-5): KAGVTQTPRYLIKTRGQQVTLSCSPISGHRSVSWYQQTPGQGLQFLFEYFSETQRNKGNFPGRFSGRQFSNSRSEMNVSTLELGDSALYLCASSSGRLQETQYFGPGTRLLVL.

This rearrangement joins TRBV11-2 to TRBJ2-7, with TRBD2 matching 8 bases. Looked up from germline, CDR1 is SGHAT and CDR2 is FQNNGV. Trimming cost V 3 bases and J 3 bases; bases outside gene matches: 10. The CDR3 sequence is 16 residues long. Here the CDR3 DNA reads TGTGCCAGCAGCTTTAGCTCCGGGACTAGTTTCTACGAGCAGTACTTC. It is translated as CASSFSSGTSFYEQYF.

This chain joins TRBV2 and TRBJ2-7, with D perhaps matching TRBD2 (5 bases). This CDR3 spans 15 amino acids. Trimming took 0 bases from V and 4 from J, leaving 13 bases between them. Looked up from germline, CDR1 is SNHLY and CDR2 is FYNNEI. The CDR3 DNA reads as TGTGCCAGCAGTGAAGCGCCGGGGTCTCGGTACGAGCAGTACTTC. Translated, it gives CASSEAPGSRYEQYF. Looking up the rest from reference TRBV2 and TRBJ2-7 gives the full variable domain: EPEVTQTPSHQVTQMGQEVILRCVPISNHLYFYWYRQILGQKVEFLVSFYNNEISEKSEIFDDQFSVERPDGSNFTLKIRSTKLEDSAMYFCASSEAPGSRYEQYFGPGTRLTVT.

The chain joins TRBV12-5 to TRBJ2-1; D unresolved. The CDR3 spans 12 residues. V lost 7 bases, J lost 9 bases, and 13 bases lay in between. From germline, CDR1 is LGHNT and CDR2 FRNRAP. This CDR3 is CASAFFMGEQFF. The CDR3 bases are TGTGCTAGTGCCTTCTTTATGGGTGAGCAGTTCTTC.

This chain links TRBV5-4 with TRBJ1-2, with D unclear. CDR3 length equals 15 residues. Germline values: CDR1 SGHNT, CDR2 YYREEE (reference sequence). The V end was cut by 1 base, the J end by 4 bases, with 14 bases between. The CDR3 is CASSLSGVGIYGYTF. The CDR3 region has the DNA TGTGCCAGCAGCTTGTCGGGTGTTGGGATCTATGGCTACACCTTC.

This clone appeared once. This chain connects TRBV6-6 to TRBJ1-1, with TRBD1 matching over 7 bases. The CDR3 has 14 residues. Germline CDR1 and CDR2: MNHNY and SVGAGI (reference sequence). DNA for the CDR3: TGTGCTACCGACAGGGCCAGGATGAACACTGAAGCTTTCTTT. Translated, it gives CATDRARMNTEAFF.

The rearrangement links TRBV9 to TRBJ2-5; D ambiguous. The CDR3 sequence is 15 residues long. The germline CDR1 and CDR2 sequences are SGDLS and YYNGEE. Trimming cost V 0 bases and J 2 bases, with 11 bases left between them. The CDR3 here is CASSVAPGQQETQYF. As DNA, the CDR3 is TGTGCCAGCAGCGTAGCTCCTGGGCAACAAGAGACCCAGTACTTC.

V and J are TRBV7-9 and TRBJ2-3, with TRBD2 matching 7 bases. CDR1 SEHNR and CDR2 FQNEAQ come from the germline V gene (reference sequence). CDR3 length: 16 amino acids. Trimming cost V 6 bases and J 7 bases; bases outside gene matches: 16. The CDR3, as DNA: TGTGCCAGCAGACCCTCTAGCGGAGTGCCCCCCCATACGCAGTATTTT. Translating gives CASRPSSGVPPHTQYF.

This rearrangement joins TRBV6-6 to TRBJ2-3, with TRBD1 identical over 8 bases. Per the germline V gene, CDR1 is MNHNY and CDR2 is SVGAGI (reference sequence). This CDR3 has 16 residues. V shed 7 bases, J shed 0 bases, and the junction held 9 bases outside the gene matches. CDR3 amino acids: CASKDRGWRSTDTQYF. In nucleotides, the CDR3 is TGTGCCAGCAAAGACAGGGGTTGGAGAAGCACAGATACGCAGTATTTT.

The genes are TRBV12-3 or TRBV12-4 and TRBJ1-1; D is uncertain. Trimming took off 7 bases at V and 1 base at J, with 10 bases between the two ends. The CDR3 contains 13 residues. The CDR3 DNA is TGTGCCAGCACTCGAACACAGAACACTGAAGCTTTCTTT. Translation: CASTRTQNTEAFF.

V gene TRBV15 combines with J gene TRBJ2-7; the D is unclear. Germline-derived CDR1 and CDR2 are LNHNV and YYDKDF (reference sequence). V was trimmed by 5 bases and J by 7 bases, leaving 9 bases between them. CDR3 length: 11 amino acids. CDR3 DNA: TGTGCCACCAGCCGAGCTTCAGAGCAGTACTTC. Its protein is CATSRASEQYF. Full variable domain (rest looked up from reference TRBV15 and TRBJ2-7): DAMVIQNPRYQVTQFGKPVTLSCSQTLNHNVMYWYQQKSSQAPKLLFHYYDKDFNNEADTPDNFQSRRPNTSFCFLDIRSPGLGDTAMYLCATSRASEQYFGPGTRLTVT.

The chain recombines TRBV5-4 with TRBJ2-1; 8 bases align to TRBD1. Germline trimming cut 4 bases from V and 6 bases from J; bases unmatched to any gene: 12. The CDR3 consists of 16 residues. The germline V gene encodes CDR1 SGHNT and CDR2 YYREEE (reference sequence). CDR3 residues: CASSSQDRVPINEQFF. The DNA of the CDR3 is TGTGCCAGCAGCAGCCAGGACAGGGTCCCGATCAATGAGCAGTTCTTC.

The chain is built from TRBV6-2 or TRBV6-3 and TRBJ2-7; D gene uncertain. Between the trimmed V and J ends, which lost 2 bases and 2 bases, there was a span of 13 bases. The CDR3 runs 15 residues. From germline, CDR1 is MNHEY and CDR2 SVGEGT. CDR3 in DNA: TGTGCCAGCAGTTACCATGAGACTCTGCCCTACGAGCAGTACTTC. Its translation is CASSYHETLPYEQYF.

The chain employs TRBV5-1 and TRBJ2-1; D might be TRBD2 (6 bases). The germline V gene encodes CDR1 SGHRS and CDR2 YFSETQ. V lost 8 bases and J 6 bases, leaving 15 bases between the germline ends. The CDR3 is made up of 13 amino acids. CDR3 sequence (DNA): TGCGCCAGTAACTCGGGGACTCGCAATGAGCAGTTCTTC. Amino acid sequence: CASNSGTRNEQFF.

The table lists this clone with a count of one. This sequence joins TRBV24-1 and TRBJ1-1, with D unresolved. The CDR3 is made up of 13 amino acids. Trimming pared 3 bases from V and 2 bases from J, leaving 6 bases between. Germline-derived CDR1 and CDR2 are KGHDR and SFDVKD. The CDR3 sequence: CATSDLINTEAFF. Written as DNA, the CDR3 is TGTGCCACCAGTGATCTAATTAACACTGAAGCTTTCTTT.